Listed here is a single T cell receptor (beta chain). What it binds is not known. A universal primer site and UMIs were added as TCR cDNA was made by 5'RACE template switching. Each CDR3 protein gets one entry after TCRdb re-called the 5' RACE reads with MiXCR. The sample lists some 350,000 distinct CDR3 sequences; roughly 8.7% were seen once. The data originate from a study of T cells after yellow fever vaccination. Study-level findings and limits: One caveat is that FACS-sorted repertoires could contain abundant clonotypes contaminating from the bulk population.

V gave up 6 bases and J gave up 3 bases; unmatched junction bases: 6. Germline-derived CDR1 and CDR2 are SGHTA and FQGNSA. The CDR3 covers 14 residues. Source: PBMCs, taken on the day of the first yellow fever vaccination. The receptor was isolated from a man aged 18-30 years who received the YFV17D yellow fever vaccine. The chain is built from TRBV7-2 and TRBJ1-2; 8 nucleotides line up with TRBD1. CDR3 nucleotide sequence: TGTGCCAGCAGTCCAGGGGGCTTTGACTATGGCTACACCTTC. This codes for CASSPGGFDYGYTF.